This TCR beta chain came from a study of blood T cell repertoires in COVID-19. Across the whole study: Nucleic acid was either cDNA or gDNA, and it came from T cells, B-cell-depleted T cells, or PBMCs.

Seattle cases were enrolled at active infection and followed longitudinally. Data came from immunoSEQ multiplex PCR; TCRdb stores just in-frame clones and leaves some out. The sample lists about 230,000 clones, approximately 90% occurring once. There are 14 residues in the CDR3. Between the trimmed V and J ends, which lost 1 base and 4 bases, there was a span of 10 bases. CDR1 and CDR2 (germline): SGHNT, YYREEE (reference sequence). This TCR was recovered from a man over 45 with COVID-19, enrolled during active disease. The gene calls are TRBV5-4 and TRBJ2-3, with TRBD2 as a possible D gene (6 bases). The sequenced sample was peripheral blood. The chain's CDR3 is CASSLRGSADTQYF. In DNA, the CDR3 is TGTGCCAGCAGCTTGCGGGGGTCCGCAGATACGCAGTATTTT.